Listed below are T cell receptor beta chains from one sample, sequenced in a study of T cells in Graves' hyperthyroidism and ophthalmopathy. TCRdb re-derived calls from the multiplex PCR reads in MiXCR, one entry per CDR3 protein. Of roughly 93,000 distinct CDR3 sequences in the sample, about half were seen once. What was sequenced was blood. The receptors shown here come from a woman between 40 and 50 years old with Graves' hyperthyroidism. The CDR3 runs from the conserved cysteine through the conserved F or W. D genes are given only for firm matches. Clone size is not always given. Where it is, it says once, few, many or a class for expanded clones.

j_call,d_call,clone_size,cdr3_length,v_call,cdr3_aa,cdr3_nt
TRBJ1-6,TRBD1,.,14,TRBV7-9,CASSRGQGDSPLHF,TGTGCCAGCAGCCGCGGACAGGGCGATTCACCCCTCCACTTT
TRBJ2-7,TRBD2,many,13,TRBV7-9,CASIKRDSYEQYF,TGTGCCAGCATCAAGCGGGACTCCTACGAGCAGTACTTC
TRBJ2-7,TRBD2,.,17,TRBV7-2,CASRAWTSSSILYEQYF,TGTGCCAGCAGGGCGTGGACTAGCAGCTCCATCCTTTACGAGCAGTACTTC
TRBJ1-2,TRBD1,.,11,TRBV29-1,CSLTGGYGYTF,TGCAGCTTGACAGGGGGATATGGCTACACCTTC
TRBJ1-2,.,.,13,TRBV15,CATSREDGDGYTF,TGTGCCACCAGCAGAGAGGACGGAGATGGCTACACCTTC
TRBJ2-7,TRBD2,.,15,TRBV12-3/TRBV12-4,CASSPRLGLAREQYF,TGTGCCAGCAGTCCGCGACTTGGACTAGCGAGGGAGCAGTACTTC
TRBJ2-2,.,many,13,TRBV5-1,CASRSSVSGELFF,TGCGCCAGCCGCTCAAGCGTATCCGGGGAGCTGTTTTTT
TRBJ1-3,TRBD1,medium-sized,15,TRBV10-3,CAIKTGGRSGNTIYF,TGTGCCATCAAGACAGGGGGAAGGTCTGGAAACACCATATATTTT
TRBJ1-5,TRBD1,.,16,TRBV5-1,CASRPTPGQGGQPQHF,TGCGCCAGCAGGCCCACTCCGGGACAGGGGGGACAGCCCCAGCATTTT
TRBJ1-1,.,.,14,TRBV19,CASSTWELNTEAFF,TGTGCCAGTAGTACCTGGGAATTGAACACTGAAGCTTTCTTT